Shown below are 14 T cell receptor beta chains from a single sample sequenced in a study of radiotherapy plus CTLA-4 blockade in lung cancer. The table came from immunoSEQ multiplex PCR; TCRdb's copy has only in-frame clones and leaves some out. The table has 35,000 to 40,000 clones, roughly 72% seen once. Sequences were derived from peripheral blood, sampled from a patient treated with radiotherapy plus ipilimumab. The receptors come from a human donor with non-small cell lung cancer who had stable disease on radiotherapy plus ipilimumab.

The table lists this clone with a count of one. The V gene is TRBV20-1, the J gene TRBJ1-2, with a weak D call TRBD1 (5 bases). Germline CDR1 reads DFQATT; CDR2 reads SNEGSKA (reference sequence). Trimming left V 7 bases short and J 8 bases short, with 14 bases between. CDR3 size: 11 residues. The DNA for the CDR3 is TGCAGTGTCCCTGGGGCGAAGGGCTACACCTTC. Amino acids: CSVPGAKGYTF.

The genes are TRBV11-1 and TRBJ2-7; TRBD1 aligns across 9 bases. Trimming cost V 5 bases and J 6 bases; bases outside gene matches: 8. There are 14 residues in the CDR3. Germline V gene data show CDR1 as SGHAT and CDR2 as FQDESV (reference sequence). The CDR3 DNA reads TGTGCCAGCAGCACCGGGACAGGGCACGGCGAGCAGTACTTC. The encoded protein is CASSTGTGHGEQYF.

The rearrangement links TRBV29-1 to TRBJ1-1; 7 nucleotides agree with TRBD1. CDR3 length equals 13 residues. Trimming took 7 bases from V and 1 from J; bases not matched to a gene: 6. Germline CDR1 is SQVTM and CDR2 is ANQGSEA. This chain's CDR3 is CSAQGIRNTEAFF. The CDR3 DNA sequence: TGCAGCGCACAGGGGATTAGGAACACTGAAGCTTTCTTT.

The chain recombines TRBV18 with TRBJ2-5; 7 positions match TRBD2. Germline CDR1 reads KGHSH; CDR2 reads LQKENI. With V trimmed by 4 bases and J by 4 bases, 3 bases remained unmatched. This CDR3 has 13 residues. The CDR3 reads CASSRLAAETQYF. DNA of the CDR3: TGTGCCAGCTCACGCCTAGCGGCAGAGACCCAGTACTTC.

The chain couples TRBV10-1 to TRBJ2-5; 12 nucleotides agree with TRBD1. Germline CDR1 is WNHNN and CDR2 is SYGVQD (reference sequence). J lost 4 bases, V lost 5 bases, and 5 bases had no gene match. This CDR3 spans 15 amino acids. The CDR3 here is CASSRGQGAGETQYF. Written as DNA, the CDR3 is TGCGCCAGCAGTAGGGGACAGGGGGCCGGAGAGACCCAGTACTTC.

The chain links TRBV7-3 to TRBJ2-1, with TRBD1 matching over 9 bases. The CDR3 is 15 residues long. The germline V gene has CDR1 SGHTA and CDR2 FQGTGA. V trimming: 5 bases; J trimming: 4 bases; junction bases outside the gene matches: 6. DNA for the CDR3: TGTGCCAGCAGCGCGTACGGGACAGGGTACAATGAGCAGTTCTTC. Its protein product is CASSAYGTGYNEQFF.

The chain joins TRBV7-6 to TRBJ2-1; 8 positions match TRBD1. Germline assignment: CDR1 SGHVS and CDR2 FNYEAQ. With 5 bases clipped from V and 0 bases from J, the junction kept 12 bases outside the gene matches. This CDR3 is 18 amino acids long. CDR3 bases: TGTGCCAGCAGCGTAGGACCCCTCGGACAGGGCTCCTACAATGAGCAGTTCTTC. Translated, it gives CASSVGPLGQGSYNEQFF.

In nucleotides, the CDR3 is TGCGCCAGCAGCCAAACAGCTTATAACTATGGCTACACCTTC. This translates into CASSQTAYNYGYTF. The rearrangement joins TRBV4-3 to TRBJ1-2; D not resolved. Germline loops: CDR1 LGHNA, CDR2 YSLEER. Trimming took 2 bases from V and 1 from J, leaving 8 bases between them. The CDR3 is 14 residues long.

The table lists this clone with a few counts. The chain couples TRBV9 to TRBJ2-3; 9 bases match TRBD2. Germline CDR1 SGDLS, CDR2 YYNGEE. CDR3 length: 17 residues. With V trimmed by 4 bases and J by 2 bases, 11 bases remained unmatched. This CDR3 is CASSPFLGGGATDTQYF. The CDR3 DNA sequence: TGTGCCAGCAGCCCATTCCTTGGCGGGGGGGCCACAGATACGCAGTATTTT.

The chain joins TRBV6-5 to TRBJ1-2, with D possibly TRBD1 on 6 matching bases. The CDR3 totals 14 residues. Trimming stripped 7 bases from V and 4 bases from J, with 16 bases between. Looked up from germline, CDR1 is MNHEY and CDR2 is SVGAGI. This CDR3 reads CASTPEGGGYGYTF. CDR3 nucleotides: TGTGCCAGCACCCCCGAGGGGGGGGGCTATGGCTACACCTTC.

The chain carries TRBV7-7 and TRBJ1-1; tentatively, D is TRBD1 (5 bases). The V gene lost 6 bases and the J gene lost 2 bases, with 10 bases spanning the gap. The CDR3 is made up of 13 amino acids. Germline values: CDR1 SSHAT, CDR2 FNYEAQ (reference sequence). The CDR3 here is CASSRQLNTEAFF. In nucleotides, the CDR3 is TGTGCCAGCAGTAGACAGCTTAACACTGAAGCTTTCTTT.

V is TRBV19 and J is TRBJ2-7, with 11 bases that match TRBD2. Germline V gene data show CDR1 as LNHDA and CDR2 as SQIVND (reference sequence). Unmatched junction bases numbered 4, after V lost 6 bases and J lost 3 bases. The CDR3 has 14 residues. The CDR3 is CASRPGLADYEQYF. The CDR3 DNA sequence: TGTGCCAGTAGGCCGGGACTAGCGGACTACGAGCAGTACTTC. Combining the CDR3 with reference TRBV19 and TRBJ2-7 gives the whole variable domain DGGITQSPKYLFRKEGQNVTLSCEQNLNHDAMYWYRQDPGQGLRLIYYSQIVNDFQKGDIAEGYSVSREKKESFPLTVTSAQKNPTAFYLCASRPGLADYEQYFGPGTRLTVT.

As for this clone: A read error likely explains this, since a far larger clone differs by one base. The gene calls are TRBV5-6 and TRBJ1-1; D remains ambiguous. V was cut by 0 bases and J by 5 bases, with 8 bases left in between. The CDR3 runs 13 residues. Germline CDR1 SGHDT, CDR2 YYEEEE. CDR3 amino acids: CASSLALRTEAFF. CDR3 bases: TGTGCCAGCAGCTTGGCCCTGCGAACTGAAGCTTTCTTT. Looking up the rest from reference TRBV5-6 and TRBJ1-1 gives the full variable domain: DAGVTQSPTHLIKTRGQQVTLRCSPKSGHDTVSWYQQALGQGPQFIFQYYEEEERQRGNFPDRFSGHQFPNYSSELNVNALLLGDSALYLCASSLALRTEAFFGQGTRLTVV.

This clone came up once. The V gene is TRBV7-9, the J gene TRBJ2-3; 7 nucleotides match TRBD2. Germline loops: CDR1 SEHNR, CDR2 FQNEAQ (reference sequence). The CDR3 spans 16 residues. The V gene end was trimmed by 1 base and the J gene end by 4 bases; junction bases not matched to a gene: 8. As DNA, the CDR3 is TGTGCCAGCAGCTTAGAGACGACTAGCCGACCAGATACGCAGTATTTT. It translates to CASSLETTSRPDTQYF.